Reported below is one T cell receptor beta chain. The data originate from a study of blood T cell repertoires in COVID-19. Overall study context: Acute and convalescent COVID-19 specimens originated in the United States, Italy and Spain. The analysed material was cDNA or gDNA that came from T cells, B-cell-depleted T cells, or PBMCs.

CDR1 and CDR2 (germline): LGHDT, YNNKEL (reference sequence). CDR3 length: 13 amino acids. V gave up 0 bases and J gave up 9 bases, with 11 bases separating them. Original analysis: Amplification with reference gene primers provided the estimates of nucleated cell counts. The protocol was immunoSEQ multiplex PCR, while the TCRdb copy is restricted to in-frame clones and leaves out a portion. The DNA was the basis for D and trimming; V, J and clone size are from that table. The sample consists of more than 100,000 clones, approximately 80% of them appearing once. Source material: peripheral blood. V and J are TRBV3-1 (or the pseudogene TRBV3-2) and TRBJ1-1; no clear D gene. The origin of this receptor is a woman in her forties or fifties with acute or convalescent COVID-19. The CDR3 protein is CASSQDTETKAFF. DNA for the CDR3: TGTGCCAGCAGCCAAGATACCGAGACAAAAGCTTTCTTT.